Shown below are 5 T cell receptor beta chains from a single sample sequenced in a study of cytomegalovirus exposure and HLA in healthy donors. The PCR made use of 60 Vbeta and 13 Jbeta primers. The method was immunoSEQ multiplex PCR; TCRdb's version includes in-frame clones alone and lacks a portion of them. This sample has under 150,000 clones, with around 79% found just once. Sequenced sample: PBMCs. These receptor sequences come from a female donor in good health and CMV-seronegative.

About this clone itself: Just one base apart from a much larger clone, this may be a read error. The CDR3 nucleotides are TGTGCCAGCAGCGGGACTAGCGGAACCTACGAGCAGTACTTC. This translates into CASSGTSGTYEQYF. V gene TRBV9 combines with J gene TRBJ2-7; 10 bases fit TRBD2. V lost 3 bases, J lost 2 bases, and 2 bases stayed unmatched. Germline CDR1 and CDR2: SGDLS and YYNGEE. This CDR3 contains 14 residues.

The J gene is TRBJ2-1, the V gene TRBV7-8, with D perhaps TRBD2 (5 bases). The V end was cut by 2 bases, the J end by 5 bases, with 10 bases between. Germline V gene data show CDR1 as SGHVS and CDR2 as FQNEAQ. The CDR3 is made up of 14 amino acids. The CDR3 reads CASSLWSGDNEQFF. The CDR3, as DNA: TGTGCCAGCAGCTTATGGTCCGGGGACAATGAGCAGTTCTTC.

V gene TRBV28 combines with J gene TRBJ2-1, with 11 bases aligning to TRBD2. This CDR3 has 15 residues. Germline CDR1 and CDR2: MDHEN and SYDVKM. V lost 7 bases and J lost 7; bases outside the gene matches: 9. The DNA of the CDR3 is TGTGCCAGCATTATAGCGGGGGGGGGACTAAATGAGCAGTTCTTC. Translating it yields CASIIAGGGLNEQFF. The variable domain in full, completed from reference TRBV28 and TRBJ2-1, reads DVKVTQSSRYLVKRTGEKVFLECVQDMDHENMFWYRQDPGLGLRLIYFSYDVKMKEKGDIPEGYSVSREKKERFSLILESASTNQTSMYLCASIIAGGGLNEQFFGPGTRLTVL.

V usage is TRBV19 and J usage is TRBJ1-5, with D possibly being TRBD1 (6 bases). The CDR3 sequence is 16 residues long. V was shortened by 1 base and J by 0 bases, with 10 bases between the two germline ends. CDR1 and CDR2 from the germline V gene are LNHDA and SQIVND (reference sequence). The CDR3 coding sequence is TGTGCCAGTAGTATAGTCAGGGGAGCTAGCAATCAGCCCCAGCATTTT. As protein: CASSIVRGASNQPQHF.

The V call is TRBV19, the J call TRBJ1-1, with 8 bases aligning to TRBD1. Germline V CDR1 and CDR2: LNHDA, SQIVND (reference sequence). Trimming took 7 bases from V and 1 from J; bases not matched to a gene: 5. This CDR3 is 14 amino acids long. The CDR3 bases are TGTGCCAGTACTCCGACAGGGGCGAACACTGAAGCTTTCTTT. Translating it yields CASTPTGANTEAFF.